This passage covers 5 T cell receptor beta chains from one sample sequenced in a study of blood T cell repertoires in COVID-19. Repertoires were generated with immunoSEQ multiplex PCR, while TCRdb's copy carries only in-frame clones and drops some. The sample holds around 16,000 clones; about 80% are singletons and the top ten take about 9%. Sequenced sample: peripheral blood. These receptors were collected from a human donor in a cohort sampled during active COVID-19.

The chain couples TRBV3-1 (or the pseudogene TRBV3-2) to TRBJ2-7; D unresolved. V was clipped by 0 bases and J by 2 bases, with 17 bases between them. This CDR3 has 17 amino acids. Germline CDR1 LGHDT, CDR2 YNNKEL (reference sequence). Here the CDR3 reads CASSQERPRITTYEQYF. The CDR3 DNA reads as TGTGCCAGCAGCCAAGAGCGTCCGCGGATAACTACCTACGAGCAGTACTTC.

CDR3 bases: TGTGCCAGCAGCGACTCAGGGGGCAGGTCCTACGAGCAGTACTTC. Translation: CASSDSGGRSYEQYF. The chain employs TRBV5-4 and TRBJ2-7; 8 bases match TRBD1. V lost 4 bases, J lost 1 base, and 7 bases stayed unmatched. CDR1 and CDR2 (germline): SGHNT, YYREEE (reference sequence). The CDR3 totals 15 residues.

This chain connects TRBV16 to TRBJ2-1, with D tentatively TRBD2 (6 bases). The germline V gene has CDR1 KGHSY and CDR2 FQNENV. This CDR3 region has 15 residues. V was pared by 5 bases and J by 5 bases, with 16 bases between. The CDR3 DNA reads TGTGCCAGCAGCTTATACGGGGGAGGTAACAATGAGCAGTTCTTC. Translation gives CASSLYGGGNNEQFF.

The chain links TRBV28 to TRBJ2-7; TRBD1 agrees at 7 bases. Germline V lookup: CDR1 MDHEN, CDR2 SYDVKM. The CDR3 extends over 14 amino acids. V lost 5 bases, J lost 5 bases, and 9 bases stayed unmatched. The CDR3 protein is CASSPRTGRNEQYF. CDR3 nucleotides: TGTGCCAGCAGTCCCAGGACAGGACGAAACGAGCAGTACTTC.

This chain links TRBV28 with TRBJ1-2; D is ambiguous. The ends were cut back, 10 bases at V and 2 bases at J, with 8 bases in the middle. Per germline, CDR1 MDHEN and CDR2 SYDVKM. The CDR3 spans 11 residues. CDR3 in amino acids: CATGENYGYTF. CDR3 DNA sequence: TGTGCCACGGGTGAGAACTATGGCTACACCTTC.